These T cell receptor beta chains were read from a single sample in a study of blood T cell repertoires in COVID-19. Clones were sequenced by immunoSEQ multiplex PCR, and TCRdb holds only the in-frame ones, with some missing. The sample shows some 110,000 clones, 74% of them seen only once. Input material: peripheral blood. These receptors all come from an elderly man with COVID-19, enrolled during active disease. CDR3s include the opening cysteine and the closing phenylalanine or tryptophan. The D gene is left open where the match is weak. Size tells how often a clone was seen (once, few, many) or the class of an expanded clone, and some rows leave it out.

D: NA
size: NA
V: TRBV5-1
J: TRBJ1-2
CDR3: CASGWSNYGYTF
DNA: TGCGCCAGCGGGTGGAGCAACTATGGCTACACCTTC

D: TRBD1
size: NA
V: TRBV5-6
J: TRBJ1-1
CDR3: CASSLVGGANTEAFF
DNA: TGTGCCAGCAGCTTGGTAGGGGGCGCGAACACTGAAGCTTTCTTT

D: NA
size: NA
V: TRBV18
J: TRBJ2-5
CDR3: CASSPPDQETQYF
DNA: TGTGCCAGCTCACCCCCAGACCAAGAGACCCAGTACTTC

D: NA
size: NA
V: TRBV28
J: TRBJ1-2
CDR3: CASSDPGVGTRYGYTF
DNA: TGTGCCAGCAGTGATCCGGGGGTCGGTACCCGTTATGGCTACACCTTC

D: TRBD1
size: NA
V: TRBV18
J: TRBJ1-4
CDR3: CASSPRTGGFEKLFF
DNA: TGTGCCAGCTCACCAAGGACAGGGGGCTTTGAAAAACTGTTTTTT

D: TRBD1
size: NA
V: TRBV5-1
J: TRBJ2-5
CDR3: CASSRDRVGGTQYF
DNA: TGCGCCAGCAGCCGGGACAGGGTAGGGGGGACCCAGTACTTC

D: NA
size: few
V: TRBV9
J: TRBJ2-2
CDR3: CASSPRDFFSGELFF
DNA: TGTGCCAGCAGCCCTCGGGACTTCTTCTCCGGGGAGCTGTTTTTT

D: NA
size: NA
V: TRBV2
J: TRBJ2-7
CDR3: CASSYTGPYEQYF
DNA: TGTGCCAGCAGTTACACAGGGCCCTACGAGCAGTACTTC

D: TRBD2
size: once
V: TRBV18
J: TRBJ2-1
CDR3: CASSAGTSSYNEQFF
DNA: TGTGCCAGCTCAGCCGGGACTAGCAGCTACAATGAGCAGTTCTTC

D: NA
size: NA
V: TRBV9
J: TRBJ1-1
CDR3: CASSSRVATEAFF
DNA: TGTGCCAGCAGCTCCAGGGTTGCGACTGAAGCTTTCTTT

D: TRBD2
size: once
V: TRBV29-1
J: TRBJ2-3
CDR3: CSPRLAGGKDTQYF
DNA: TGCAGCCCGAGACTAGCGGGAGGGAAAGATACGCAGTATTTT

D: TRBD2
size: NA
V: TRBV19
J: TRBJ2-1
CDR3: CASSIETSGSYNEQFF
DNA: TGTGCCAGTAGTATCGAGACTAGCGGGAGCTACAATGAGCAGTTCTTC

D: NA
size: NA
V: TRBV5-1
J: TRBJ2-7
CDR3: CASSSVGGPPGEQYF
DNA: TGCGCCAGCAGCTCGGTTGGTGGGCCCCCTGGGGAGCAGTACTTC

D: NA
size: few
V: TRBV28
J: TRBJ2-7
CDR3: CASNIQKVIRGFKGMSF
DNA: TGTGCCAGCAACATTCAAAAAGTGATCAGGGGTTTTAAAGGGATGAGTTTC

D: TRBD1
size: NA
V: TRBV5-1
J: TRBJ2-1
CDR3: CASSVGTGSHEQFF
DNA: TGCGCCAGCAGCGTCGGGACAGGGAGCCATGAGCAGTTCTTC

D: NA
size: NA
V: TRBV4-1
J: TRBJ2-1
CDR3: CASSRIPGEMVNEQFF
DNA: TGCGCCAGCAGCCGGATTCCGGGAGAAATGGTAAATGAGCAGTTCTTC

D: NA
size: NA
V: TRBV10-3
J: TRBJ2-3
CDR3: CAIRDTGSGGDTQYF
DNA: TGTGCCATCAGGGATACCGGGTCCGGAGGTGATACGCAGTATTTT

D: NA
size: NA
V: TRBV19
J: TRBJ2-7
CDR3: CASSIWGHPLEQYF
DNA: TGTGCCAGTAGTATATGGGGACACCCCCTCGAGCAGTACTTC

D: TRBD2
size: NA
V: TRBV5-1
J: TRBJ2-2
CDR3: CASSFFSGSGTGELFF
DNA: TGCGCCAGCAGCTTCTTTAGCGGGAGTGGCACCGGGGAGCTGTTTTTT